Only one count was recorded for the clone carrying this T cell receptor beta chain. Its specificity is unknown. CDR1 and CDR2 from the germline V gene are WSHSY and SAAADI. J lost 4 bases, V lost 3 bases, and 9 bases had no gene match. The CDR3 covers 16 residues. The entry originates in a study of cytomegalovirus exposure and HLA in healthy donors. Study findings and constraints: Associated with cytomegalovirus, according to the listing, were 150 to 200 TCR beta chains. CMV serostatus was the only recorded immune exposure for donors. Segments of the TCR beta V type were, in most cases, productive about 87% or about 30% of the time in an earlier analysis.

60 Vbeta and 13 Jbeta primers were used in PCR. TCRdb's copy holds only in-frame clones and misses some; the assay was immunoSEQ multiplex PCR. Among about 88,000 clones listed, 85% to 90% were seen once. Sequenced sample: PBMCs. J is TRBJ2-7 and V is TRBV10-2; TRBD2 aligns across 10 bases. The receptor comes from a man aged 18 to 29 in good health and CMV-seronegative. This CDR3 is CASSDKREGLYYEQYF. Here the CDR3 DNA reads TGCGCCAGCAGTGACAAGCGGGAGGGCCTCTATTACGAGCAGTACTTC.